Included here is one TCR beta chain sequence, with context. The data originate from a study of PD-L1 blockade in urothelial cancer. As for the study in general: It was at 3 weeks (second dose) and 6 weeks after treatment start that blood was analyzed. Median T cell yield from blood was 120,000 to 150,000.

The CDR3 covers 15 residues. Germline-derived CDR1 and CDR2 are LNHDA and SQIVND (reference sequence). V lost 8 bases and J lost 3, with 17 bases in between. Produced via immunoSEQ multiplex PCR; TCRdb's table is partial and in-frame only. The repertoire holds about 21,000 clones, roughly 90% seen once, with more than 15% in the top ten. The chain employs TRBV19 and TRBJ2-1, with D maybe TRBD2 (5 bases). Source: PBMCs, taken around atezolizumab (anti-PD-L1) treatment. The sequence came from a woman aged 60-75 years with urothelial cancer. The DNA for the CDR3 is TGTGCCAGTCAAACTGGCGGAGGACGCTACAATGAGCAGTTCTTC. Its translation: CASQTGGGRYNEQFF.